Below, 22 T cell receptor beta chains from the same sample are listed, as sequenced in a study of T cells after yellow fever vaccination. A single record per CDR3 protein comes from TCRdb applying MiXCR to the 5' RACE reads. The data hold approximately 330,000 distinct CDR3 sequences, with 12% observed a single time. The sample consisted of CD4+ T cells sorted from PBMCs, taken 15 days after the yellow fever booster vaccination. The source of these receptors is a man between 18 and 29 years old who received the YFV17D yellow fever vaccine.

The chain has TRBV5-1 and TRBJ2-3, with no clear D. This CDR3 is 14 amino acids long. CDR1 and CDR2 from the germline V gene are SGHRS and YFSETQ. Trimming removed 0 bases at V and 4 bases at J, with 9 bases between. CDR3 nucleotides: TGCGCCAGCAGCTTGGGGTGGGTTTCAGATACGCAGTATTTT. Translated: CASSLGWVSDTQYF.

This CDR3 reads CASSLVTGDGQETQYF. CDR3 coding DNA: TGCGCCAGCAGCTTGGTAACAGGCGATGGCCAAGAGACCCAGTACTTC. The chain combines TRBV5-1 with TRBJ2-5, with D perhaps TRBD1 (5 bases). The V end lost 0 bases, the J end lost 1 base, and 13 bases lay between the germline ends. CDR1 and CDR2 from the germline V gene are SGHRS and YFSETQ. CDR3 length: 16 residues. Complete variable domain (other parts from reference TRBV5-1 and TRBJ2-5): KAGVTQTPRYLIKTRGQQVTLSCSPISGHRSVSWYQQTPGQGLQFLFEYFSETQRNKGNFPGRFSGRQFSNSRSEMNVSTLELGDSALYLCASSLVTGDGQETQYFGPGTRLLVL.

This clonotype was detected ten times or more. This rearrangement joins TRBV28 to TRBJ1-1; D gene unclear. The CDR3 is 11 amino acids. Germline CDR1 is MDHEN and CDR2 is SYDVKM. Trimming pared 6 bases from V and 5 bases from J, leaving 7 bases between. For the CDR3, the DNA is TGTGCCAGCAGCCCCGGGACTGAAGCTTTCTTT. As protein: CASSPGTEAFF.

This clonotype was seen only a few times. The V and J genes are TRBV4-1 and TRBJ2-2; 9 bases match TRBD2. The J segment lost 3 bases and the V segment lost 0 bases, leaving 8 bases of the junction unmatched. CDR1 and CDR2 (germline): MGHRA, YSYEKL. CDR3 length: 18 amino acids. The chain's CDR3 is CASSQDGGRGGYTGELFF. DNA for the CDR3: TGCGCCAGCAGCCAAGATGGAGGGCGGGGGGGCTACACCGGGGAGCTGTTTTTT.

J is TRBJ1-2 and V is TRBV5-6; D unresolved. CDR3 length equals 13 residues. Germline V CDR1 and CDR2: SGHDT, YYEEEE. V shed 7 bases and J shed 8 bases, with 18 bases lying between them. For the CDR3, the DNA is TGTGCCAGCGCGTCGGTCGGCGGAGGAGGCTACACCTTC. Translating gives CASASVGGGGYTF. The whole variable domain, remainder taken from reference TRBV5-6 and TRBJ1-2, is DAGVTQSPTHLIKTRGQQVTLRCSPKSGHDTVSWYQQALGQGPQFIFQYYEEEERQRGNFPDRFSGHQFPNYSSELNVNALLLGDSALYLCASASVGGGGYTFGSGTRLTVV.

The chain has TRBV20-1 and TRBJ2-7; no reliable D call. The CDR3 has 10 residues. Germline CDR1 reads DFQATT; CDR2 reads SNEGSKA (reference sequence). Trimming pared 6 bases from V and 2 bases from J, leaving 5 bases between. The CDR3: CSALAYEQYF. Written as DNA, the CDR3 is TGCAGTGCGCTAGCCTACGAGCAGTACTTC.

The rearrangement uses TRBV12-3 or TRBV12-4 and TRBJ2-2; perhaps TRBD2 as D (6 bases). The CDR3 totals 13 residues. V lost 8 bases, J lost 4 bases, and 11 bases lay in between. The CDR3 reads CASAWRGTGELFF. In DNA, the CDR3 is TGTGCCAGCGCCTGGCGGGGCACCGGGGAGCTGTTTTTT.

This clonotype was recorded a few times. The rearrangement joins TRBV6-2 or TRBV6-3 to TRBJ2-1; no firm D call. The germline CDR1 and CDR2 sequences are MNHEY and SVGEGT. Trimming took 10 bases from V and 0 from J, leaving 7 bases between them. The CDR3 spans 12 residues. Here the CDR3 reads CATSLSYNEQFF. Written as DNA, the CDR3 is TGTGCCACCTCGCTCTCCTACAATGAGCAGTTCTTC.

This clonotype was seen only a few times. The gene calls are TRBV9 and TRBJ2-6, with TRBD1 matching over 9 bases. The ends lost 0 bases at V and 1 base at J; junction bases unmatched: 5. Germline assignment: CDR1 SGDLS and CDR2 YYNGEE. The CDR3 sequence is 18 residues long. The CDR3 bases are TGTGCCAGCAGCGTAGGGGGGACAGGGTATTCTGGGGCCAACGTCCTGACTTTC. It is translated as CASSVGGTGYSGANVLTF.

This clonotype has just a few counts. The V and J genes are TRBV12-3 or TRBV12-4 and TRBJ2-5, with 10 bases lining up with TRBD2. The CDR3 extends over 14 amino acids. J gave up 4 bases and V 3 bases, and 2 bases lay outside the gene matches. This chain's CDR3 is CASSLLAGVETQYF. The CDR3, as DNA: TGTGCCAGCAGTTTGCTAGCGGGGGTAGAGACCCAGTACTTC.

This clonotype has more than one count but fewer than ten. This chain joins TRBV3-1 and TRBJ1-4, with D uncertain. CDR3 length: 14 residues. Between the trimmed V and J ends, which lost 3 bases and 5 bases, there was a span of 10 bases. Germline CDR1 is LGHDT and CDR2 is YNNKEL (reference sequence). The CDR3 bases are TGTGCCAGCAGCCAGAAGTCGAGAAATGAAAAACTGTTTTTT. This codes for CASSQKSRNEKLFF.

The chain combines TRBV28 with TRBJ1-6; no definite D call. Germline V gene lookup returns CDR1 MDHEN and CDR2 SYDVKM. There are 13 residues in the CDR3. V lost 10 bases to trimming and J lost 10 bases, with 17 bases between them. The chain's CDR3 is CATRRADISPLHF. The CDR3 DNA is TGTGCCACACGGCGGGCAGACATATCACCCCTCCACTTT.

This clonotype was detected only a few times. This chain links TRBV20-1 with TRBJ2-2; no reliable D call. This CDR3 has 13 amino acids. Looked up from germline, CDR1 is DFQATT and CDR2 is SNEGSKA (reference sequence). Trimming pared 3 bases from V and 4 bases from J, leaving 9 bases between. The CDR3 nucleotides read TGCAGTGCTAGGACTCCGAGCACCGGGGAGCTGTTTTTT. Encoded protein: CSARTPSTGELFF.

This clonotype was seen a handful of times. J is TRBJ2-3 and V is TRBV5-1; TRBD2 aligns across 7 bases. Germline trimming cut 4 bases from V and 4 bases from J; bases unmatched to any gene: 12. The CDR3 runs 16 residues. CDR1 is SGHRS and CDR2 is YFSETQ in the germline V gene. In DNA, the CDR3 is TGCGCCAGCAGCAGACCGATACAGCGGGGCCCAGATACGCAGTATTTT. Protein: CASSRPIQRGPDTQYF.

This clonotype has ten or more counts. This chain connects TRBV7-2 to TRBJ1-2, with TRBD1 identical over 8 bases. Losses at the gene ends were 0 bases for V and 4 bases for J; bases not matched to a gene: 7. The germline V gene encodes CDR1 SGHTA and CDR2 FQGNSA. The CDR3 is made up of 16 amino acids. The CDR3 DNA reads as TGTGCCAGCAGCTTAGCCCGGACAGGGAAGACCTATGGCTACACCTTC. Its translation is CASSLARTGKTYGYTF.

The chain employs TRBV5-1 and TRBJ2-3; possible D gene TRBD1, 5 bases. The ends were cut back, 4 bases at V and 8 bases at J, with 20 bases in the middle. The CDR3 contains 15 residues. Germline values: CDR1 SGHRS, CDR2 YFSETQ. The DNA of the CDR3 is TGCGCCAGCAGCCCGACAGACATACTTACGGGTACGCAGTATTTT. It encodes CASSPTDILTGTQYF.

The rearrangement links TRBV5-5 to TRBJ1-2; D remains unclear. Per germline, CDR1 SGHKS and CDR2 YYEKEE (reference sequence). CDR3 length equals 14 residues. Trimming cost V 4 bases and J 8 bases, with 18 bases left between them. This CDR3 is CASSRLGRPSGYTF. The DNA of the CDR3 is TGTGCCAGCAGCCGCCTTGGGAGGCCGTCGGGCTACACCTTC. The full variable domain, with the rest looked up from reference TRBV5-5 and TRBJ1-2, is DAGVTQSPTHLIKTRGQQVTLRCSPISGHKSVSWYQQVLGQGPQFIFQYYEKEERGRGNFPDRFSARQFPNYSSELNVNALLLGDSALYLCASSRLGRPSGYTFGSGTRLTVV.

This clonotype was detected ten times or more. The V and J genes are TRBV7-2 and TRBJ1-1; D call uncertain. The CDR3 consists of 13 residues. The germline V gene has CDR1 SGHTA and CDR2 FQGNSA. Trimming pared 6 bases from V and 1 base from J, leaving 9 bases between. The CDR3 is CASSFNPNTEAFF. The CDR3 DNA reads TGTGCCAGCAGTTTCAACCCGAACACTGAAGCTTTCTTT.

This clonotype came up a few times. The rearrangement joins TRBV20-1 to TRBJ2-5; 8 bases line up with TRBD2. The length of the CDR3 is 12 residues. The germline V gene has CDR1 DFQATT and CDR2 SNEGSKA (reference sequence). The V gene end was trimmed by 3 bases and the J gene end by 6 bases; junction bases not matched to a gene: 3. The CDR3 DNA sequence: TGCAGTGCTAGTCGGGGGGGGAAGACCCAGTACTTC. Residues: CSASRGGKTQYF.

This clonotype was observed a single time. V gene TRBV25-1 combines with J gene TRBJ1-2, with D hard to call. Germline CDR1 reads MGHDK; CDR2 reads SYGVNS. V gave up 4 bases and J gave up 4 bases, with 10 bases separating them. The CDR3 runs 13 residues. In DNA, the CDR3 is TGTGCCAGCAGTGTCACGGGGTCCTATGGCTACACCTTC. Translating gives CASSVTGSYGYTF.

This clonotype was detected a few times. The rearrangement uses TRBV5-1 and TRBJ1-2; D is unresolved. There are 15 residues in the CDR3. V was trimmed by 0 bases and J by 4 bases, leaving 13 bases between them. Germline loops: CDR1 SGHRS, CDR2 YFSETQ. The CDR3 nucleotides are TGCGCCAGCAGCTTGGCTCGGGGTTTCGGCTATGGCTACACCTTC. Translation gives CASSLARGFGYGYTF.

CDR3 nucleotides: TGTGCCAGCAGTTACGGTGGCTCTAGCGGCCAAGAGACCCAGTACTTC. Translated: CASSYGGSSGQETQYF. V and J are TRBV6-2 or TRBV6-3 and TRBJ2-5; 7 bases line up with TRBD2. There are 16 residues in the CDR3. The germline gives CDR1 MNHEY, CDR2 SVGEGT. Germline trimming cut 2 bases from V and 1 base from J; bases unmatched to any gene: 7.